Below, 8 T cell receptor beta chains from the same sample are listed, as sequenced in a study of cytomegalovirus exposure and HLA in healthy donors. PCR used 60 Vbeta primers and 13 Jbeta primers. Profiled with immunoSEQ multiplex PCR; TCRdb holds only in-frame clones, not every one. The data show roughly 190,000 clones, with about four fifths seen just once and more than 8.5% held by the top ten. The source material was PBMCs. The source of these receptors is a woman in her fifties or sixties in good health and CMV-seropositive.

The chain combines TRBV19 with TRBJ2-7; D may be TRBD2 (6 bases). Germline CDR1 LNHDA, CDR2 SQIVND (reference sequence). The CDR3 contains 14 residues. V gave up 5 bases and J gave up 0 bases, with 11 bases separating them. CDR3 nucleotides: TGTGCCAGTAGTGGCGGGGACCTCTCCTACGAGCAGTACTTC. Translating gives CASSGGDLSYEQYF.

This clone was counted once. This chain uses TRBV5-1 with TRBJ1-2, with D perhaps TRBD1 (6 bases). This CDR3 comprises 15 residues. CDR1 and CDR2 (germline): SGHRS, YFSETQ. V lost 3 bases to trimming and J lost 8 bases, with 20 bases between them. The CDR3 loop is CASSSLTWDIQGYTF. CDR3 nucleotides: TGCGCCAGCAGCTCGCTGACCTGGGACATCCAAGGCTACACCTTC. The complete variable domain, with remaining parts taken from reference TRBV5-1 and TRBJ1-2, reads KAGVTQTPRYLIKTRGQQVTLSCSPISGHRSVSWYQQTPGQGLQFLFEYFSETQRNKGNFPGRFSGRQFSNSRSEMNVSTLELGDSALYLCASSSLTWDIQGYTFGSGTRLTVV.

The V gene is TRBV5-4, the J gene TRBJ1-6; 9 nucleotides agree with TRBD1. From germline, CDR1 is SGHNT and CDR2 YYREEE (reference sequence). Trimming removed 4 bases from V and 8 bases from J; junction bases left unmatched: 4. This CDR3 spans 14 amino acids. CDR3 coding DNA: TGTGCCAGCAGCGCGACAGGGGGTTATTCACCCCTCCACTTT. Translating it yields CASSATGGYSPLHF.

V gene TRBV5-6 combines with J gene TRBJ2-5; the D gene is possibly TRBD1 (6 bases). CDR3 length: 16 residues. V shed 3 bases and J shed 3 bases, with 18 bases lying between them. Looked up from germline, CDR1 is SGHDT and CDR2 is YYEEEE. CDR3 sequence: CASSSPTGVFEETQYF. CDR3 DNA: TGTGCCAGCAGCTCTCCGACAGGAGTGTTTGAAGAGACCCAGTACTTC.

This clone was seen a few times. The CDR3 DNA is TGTGCCAGCAGCCCTGCTAGTTGGGACGAGCAGTACTTC. Translating it yields CASSPASWDEQYF. The V gene is TRBV7-9, the J gene TRBJ2-7; D is unclear. Germline CDR1 SEHNR, CDR2 FQNEAQ (reference sequence). The CDR3 consists of 13 residues. Trimming cost V 5 bases and J 5 bases, with 13 bases left between them.

This clone was seen more than once but under ten times. The chain uses TRBV6-5 and TRBJ1-4; D call uncertain. The CDR3 consists of 15 residues. Germline loops: CDR1 MNHEY, CDR2 SVGAGI. V gave up 6 bases and J gave up 0 bases, with 11 bases separating them. The CDR3 here is CASRTAGATNEKLFF. The CDR3 bases are TGTGCCAGCAGGACGGCCGGAGCAACTAATGAAAAACTGTTTTTT.

With regard to this clone: The same CDR3 also results from other DNA sequences found in this sample. The J gene is TRBJ1-2, the V gene TRBV28; D is unresolved. CDR1 and CDR2 from the germline V gene are MDHEN and SYDVKM. This CDR3 is built from 12 residues. V lost 2 bases and J 6 bases, leaving 7 bases between the germline ends. The CDR3 DNA sequence: TGTGCCAGCAGTTTAGGAGGGAATGGCTACACCTTC. As protein: CASSLGGNGYTF.

V gene TRBV10-1 combines with J gene TRBJ2-5; 10 bases are a match to TRBD1. CDR1 and CDR2 from the germline V gene are WNHNN and SYGVQD (reference sequence). The V segment lost 2 bases and the J segment 5 bases; nucleotides outside the gene matches: 8. CDR3 length equals 16 residues. The CDR3 here is CASSENDRGLQETQYF. CDR3 bases: TGCGCCAGCAGTGAGAATGACAGGGGGCTCCAGGAGACCCAGTACTTC.